The T cell receptor beta chain described here comes from a study of long-term antiretroviral therapy in people with HIV. Runs used v3.0 of the immunoSEQ assay and were done at survey level. Some clones are missing from TCRdb's copy, which holds only in-frame ones; the method was immunoSEQ multiplex PCR. This sample carries 25,000 to 40,000 clones, about 85% of them seen once, and the ten largest clones take around 13%. For each donor, at least one pre-ART and at least two post-ART PBMC samples were available. Sequences were derived from unsorted PBMCs, sampled 1.1 years after starting antiretroviral therapy. This sequence was found in a man between 18 and 35 years old with HIV.

CDR3 coding DNA: TGTGCCAGCAGCGTAGCAGGGGAGGGATACAATGAGCAGTTCTTC. It encodes CASSVAGEGYNEQFF. This chain connects TRBV9 to TRBJ2-1, with a weak D call TRBD2 (7 bases). Germline CDR1 reads SGDLS; CDR2 reads YYNGEE. Trimming left V 0 bases short and J 4 bases short, with 11 bases between. CDR3 size: 15 residues.